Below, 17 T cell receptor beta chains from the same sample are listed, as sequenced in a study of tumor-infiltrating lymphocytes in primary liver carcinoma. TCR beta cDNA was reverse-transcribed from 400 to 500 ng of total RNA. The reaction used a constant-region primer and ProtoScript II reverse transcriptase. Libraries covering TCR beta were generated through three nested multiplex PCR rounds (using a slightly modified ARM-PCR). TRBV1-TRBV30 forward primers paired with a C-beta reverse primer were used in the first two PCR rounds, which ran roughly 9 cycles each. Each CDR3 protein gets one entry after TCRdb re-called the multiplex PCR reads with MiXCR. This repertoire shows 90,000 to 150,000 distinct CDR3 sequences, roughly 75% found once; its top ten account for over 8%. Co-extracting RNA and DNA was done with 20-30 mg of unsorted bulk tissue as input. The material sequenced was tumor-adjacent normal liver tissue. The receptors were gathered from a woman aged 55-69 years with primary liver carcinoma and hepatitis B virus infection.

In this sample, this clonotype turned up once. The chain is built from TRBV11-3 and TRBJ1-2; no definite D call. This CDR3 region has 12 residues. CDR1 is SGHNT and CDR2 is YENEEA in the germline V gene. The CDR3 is CSISFNTYGYTF. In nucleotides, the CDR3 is TGTTCCATCAGCTTTAATACGTATGGCTACACCTTC.

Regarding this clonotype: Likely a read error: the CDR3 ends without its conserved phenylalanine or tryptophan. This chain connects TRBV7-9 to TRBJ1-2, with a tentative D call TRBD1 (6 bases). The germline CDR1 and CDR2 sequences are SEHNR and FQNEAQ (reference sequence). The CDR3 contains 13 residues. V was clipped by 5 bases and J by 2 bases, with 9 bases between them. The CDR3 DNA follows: TGTGCCAGCAGCCAGGGACAAAACTATGGCTACACCCTC. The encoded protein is CASSQGQNYGYTL.

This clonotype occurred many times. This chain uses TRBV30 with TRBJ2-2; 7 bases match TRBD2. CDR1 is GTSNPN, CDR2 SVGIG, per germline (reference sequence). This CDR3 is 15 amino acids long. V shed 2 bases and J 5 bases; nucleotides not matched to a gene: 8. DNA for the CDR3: TGTGCCTGGAGTTTTATGGGACTATCTACCGGGGAGCTGTTTTTT. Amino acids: CAWSFMGLSTGELFF.

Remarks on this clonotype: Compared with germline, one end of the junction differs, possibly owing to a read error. The CDR3 region is CSTSDTSGTSGINEQFF. The CDR3 region has the DNA TGTTCCACCAGTGATACCTCAGGGACTAGCGGGATCAATGAGCAGTTCTTC. This sequence joins TRBV24-1 and TRBJ2-1; 13 bases match TRBD2. Germline values: CDR1 KGHDR, CDR2 SFDVKD. The CDR3 spans 17 residues.

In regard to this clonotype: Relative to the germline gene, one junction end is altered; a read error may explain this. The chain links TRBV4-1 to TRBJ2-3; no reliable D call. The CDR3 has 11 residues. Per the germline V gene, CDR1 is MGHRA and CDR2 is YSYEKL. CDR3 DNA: TGCACCAGCAACCAAGAAGATACGCAATATTTT. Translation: CTSNQEDTQYF.

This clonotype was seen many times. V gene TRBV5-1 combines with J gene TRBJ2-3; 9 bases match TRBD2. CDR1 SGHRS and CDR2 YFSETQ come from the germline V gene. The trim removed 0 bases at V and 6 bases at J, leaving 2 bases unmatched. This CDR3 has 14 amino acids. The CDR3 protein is CASSLVAGEDTQYF. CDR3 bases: TGCGCCAGCAGCTTGGTAGCGGGAGAGGATACGCAGTATTTT.

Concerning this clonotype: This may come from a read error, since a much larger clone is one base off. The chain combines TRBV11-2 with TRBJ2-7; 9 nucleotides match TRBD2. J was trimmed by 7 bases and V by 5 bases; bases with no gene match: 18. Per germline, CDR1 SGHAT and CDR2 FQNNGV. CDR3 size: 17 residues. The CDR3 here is CASSQNQPGLAGGEQYF. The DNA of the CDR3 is TGTGCCAGCAGCCAGAACCAGCCGGGACTAGCTGGCGGGGAGCAGTACTTC.

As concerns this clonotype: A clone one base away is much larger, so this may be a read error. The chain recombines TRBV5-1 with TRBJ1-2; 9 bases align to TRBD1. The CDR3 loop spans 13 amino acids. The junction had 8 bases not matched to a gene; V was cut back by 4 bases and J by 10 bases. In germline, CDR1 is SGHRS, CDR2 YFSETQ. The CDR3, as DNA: TGCGCCAGCAGCCCAGGACAGGGGAGTGACTACACCTTC. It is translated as CASSPGQGSDYTF.

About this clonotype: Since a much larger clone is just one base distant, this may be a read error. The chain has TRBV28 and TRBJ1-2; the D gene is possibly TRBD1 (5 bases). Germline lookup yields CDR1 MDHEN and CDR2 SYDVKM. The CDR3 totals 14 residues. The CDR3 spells CASSLGAGNYDYTF. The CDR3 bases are TGTGCCAGCAGTTTAGGGGCAGGGAACTATGACTACACCTTC.

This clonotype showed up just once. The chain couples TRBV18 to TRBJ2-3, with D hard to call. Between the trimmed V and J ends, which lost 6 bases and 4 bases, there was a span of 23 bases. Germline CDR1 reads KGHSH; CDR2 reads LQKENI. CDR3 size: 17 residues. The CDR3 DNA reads TGTGCCAGCTCCCCCACCCCCCTGACAAGATCTTCAGATACGCAGTATTTT. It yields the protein CASSPTPLTRSSDTQYF. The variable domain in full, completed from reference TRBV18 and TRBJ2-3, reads NAGVMQNPRHLVRRRGQEARLRCSPMKGHSHVYWYRQLPEEGLKFMVYLQKENIIDESGMPKERFSAEFPKEGPSILRIQQVVRGDSAAYFCASSPTPLTRSSDTQYFGPGTRLTVL.

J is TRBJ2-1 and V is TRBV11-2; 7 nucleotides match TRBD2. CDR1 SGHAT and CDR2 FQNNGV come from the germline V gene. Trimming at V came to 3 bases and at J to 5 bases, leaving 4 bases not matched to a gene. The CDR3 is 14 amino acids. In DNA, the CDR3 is TGTGCCAGCAGCTTGCTGGCGGGAGACAATGAGCAGTTCTTC. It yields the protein CASSLLAGDNEQFF.

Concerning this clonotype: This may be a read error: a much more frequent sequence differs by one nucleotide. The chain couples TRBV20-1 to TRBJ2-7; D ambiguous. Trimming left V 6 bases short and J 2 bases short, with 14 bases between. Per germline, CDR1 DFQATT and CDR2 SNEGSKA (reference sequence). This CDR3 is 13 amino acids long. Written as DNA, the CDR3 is TGCAGTGCGGAAGCCAACAGTCCCTACGAGCAGTACTTC. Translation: CSAEANSPYEQYF.

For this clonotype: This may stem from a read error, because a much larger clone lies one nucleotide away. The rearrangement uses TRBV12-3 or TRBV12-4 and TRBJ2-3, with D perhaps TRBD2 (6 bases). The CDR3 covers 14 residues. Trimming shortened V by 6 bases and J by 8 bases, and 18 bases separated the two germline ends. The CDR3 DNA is TGTGCCAGCAGGGGACGGGGGTCGGGGCGTACGCAGTATTTT. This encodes CASRGRGSGRTQYF.

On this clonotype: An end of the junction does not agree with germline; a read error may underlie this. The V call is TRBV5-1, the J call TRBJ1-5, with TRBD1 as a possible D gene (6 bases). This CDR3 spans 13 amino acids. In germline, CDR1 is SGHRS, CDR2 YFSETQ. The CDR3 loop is CAISLERGQPQHF. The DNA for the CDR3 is TGTGCCATCAGCTTGGAAAGGGGGCAGCCCCAGCATTTT.

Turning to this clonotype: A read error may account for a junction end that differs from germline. The CDR3 DNA reads as TGTGTCAGCAGTTCTGGGGGACTAACCGCAGATACGCAGTACTTT. It codes for CVSSSGGLTADTQYF. This sequence joins TRBV12-3 or TRBV12-4 and TRBJ2-3; TRBD2 aligns across 7 bases. This CDR3 has 15 amino acids.

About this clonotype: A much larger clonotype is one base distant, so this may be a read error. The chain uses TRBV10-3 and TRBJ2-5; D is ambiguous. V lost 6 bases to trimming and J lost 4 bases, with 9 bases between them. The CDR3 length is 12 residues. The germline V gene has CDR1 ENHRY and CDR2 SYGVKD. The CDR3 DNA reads TGTGCCATCAGACAAGCACGAGAGACCCAGTACTTC. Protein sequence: CAIRQARETQYF.

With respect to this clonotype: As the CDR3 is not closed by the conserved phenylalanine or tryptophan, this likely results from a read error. CDR3 sequence (DNA): TGCATCGTCGAGAGACAGGGGAACACTGAAGCTTTCCTT. This codes for CIVERQGNTEAFL. V usage is TRBV29-1 and J usage is TRBJ1-1; 7 bases agree with TRBD1. The germline gives CDR1 SQVTM, CDR2 ANQGSEA. The CDR3 consists of 13 residues.